This is a list of T cell receptor beta chains from one sample in a study of blood T cell repertoires in COVID-19. Profiling relied on immunoSEQ multiplex PCR, and the TCRdb table lists in-frame clones only, not all of them. The data contain some 250,000 clones, around 89% of them singletons. The sequenced sample was peripheral blood. The receptors derive from a woman aged 40 to 55 who had recovered from COVID-19. Each CDR3 is given with its conserved first and last residue. A D gene is named only where the DNA matches it firmly. Size is stated for part of the rows, as once, few or many counts, or as a class when the clone is expanded.

D	J	V	size	DNA	CDR3
TRBD1	TRBJ2-2	TRBV2	-	TGTGCCAGCAGCCCGGGACAGATCTTACCGGCGGAGCTGTTTTTT	CASSPGQILPAELFF
-	TRBJ2-2	TRBV9	-	TGTGCCAGCAGCGTAGGTGGCGGGGTGGGCACCGGGGAGCTGTTTTTT	CASSVGGGVGTGELFF
-	TRBJ2-6	TRBV5-8	once	TGTGCCAGCAGCTTTGGTTTAGGGACTCCAGCGAGGGCCAACGTCCTGACTTTC	CASSFGLGTPARANVLTF
TRBD2	TRBJ2-5	TRBV24-1	-	TGTGCCACCAGTGGTTGGGCTAGCGGACCCGTGAGCCAAGAGACCCAGTACTTC	CATSGWASGPVSQETQYF
-	TRBJ1-2	TRBV9	once	TGTGCCAGCGTCGGTTGGGGCGGGGGCTATGGCTACACCTTC	CASVGWGGGYGYTF
-	TRBJ1-1	TRBV7-2	-	TGTGCCAGCAGCTCGCCCAGGACAGCCCGTGAAGCTTTCTTT	CASSSPRTAREAFF
-	TRBJ2-2	TRBV9	-	TGTGCCAGCAGCCGGACAGCGGTGGGGGTGGGCACCGGGGAGCTGTTTTTT	CASSRTAVGVGTGELFF
TRBD2	TRBJ2-1	TRBV10-2	-	TGCGCCAGCAGCGCTACTAGCGGGAGCTCCTACAATGAGCAGTTCTTC	CASSATSGSSYNEQFF
TRBD2	TRBJ2-7	TRBV5-4	-	TGTGCCAGCAGCGCCCCGGCGGCGGGAGGGCCCTACGAGCAGTACTTC	CASSAPAAGGPYEQYF
-	TRBJ2-7	TRBV12-3/TRBV12-4	few	TGTGCCAGCAGCCCTCAAGCACTCGGCGAGCAGTACTTC	CASSPQALGEQYF
TRBD1	TRBJ1-2	TRBV5-4	-	TGTGCCAGCAGCCCCATCGACAGGGGGTATGGCTACACCTTC	CASSPIDRGYGYTF
TRBD1	TRBJ2-1	TRBV6-5	-	TGTGCCAGCAGCCCCGGGACAGGATCCTACAATGAGCAGTTCTTC	CASSPGTGSYNEQFF
-	TRBJ2-4	TRBV6-6	-	TGTGCCGGCGGGGTAGGGAACATTCAGTACTTC	CAGGVGNIQYF
-	TRBJ1-1	TRBV20-1	-	TGCAGTGCTAGGGGGACAAATGAAGCTTTCTTT	CSARGTNEAFF
-	TRBJ1-3	TRBV6-5	-	TGTGCCAGCACTCGACAGCCCTACTCTGGAAACACCATATATTTT	CASTRQPYSGNTIYF
-	TRBJ2-7	TRBV28	-	TGTGCCAGCAAACCGGGTTATTCCTACGAGCAGTACTTC	CASKPGYSYEQYF
TRBD2	TRBJ2-2	TRBV7-2	few	TGTGCCAGCAGCCGCGGGAGGGCCGGGACCGGGGAGCTGTTTTTT	CASSRGRAGTGELFF
TRBD1	TRBJ1-2	TRBV5-1	-	TGCGCCAGCAGCCCAGCCAGGGGGGCCGGGGGCTACACCTTC	CASSPARGAGGYTF
TRBD1	TRBJ1-4	TRBV19	-	TGTGCCAGTACCGCGTTTGGGACAGAGAATGAAAAACTGTTTTTT	CASTAFGTENEKLFF
-	TRBJ1-2	TRBV14	-	TGTGCCAGCAGCCGTCGAGGGGCAACAGGGAATCGGGTGGATGGCTACACCTTC	CASSRRGATGNRVDGYTF
-	TRBJ1-6	TRBV21-1	-	TGTGCCAGCAGCAAAGGGGGACACCACTATAGTCCACCCCTCCACTTT	CASSKGGHHYSPPLHF
-	TRBJ1-2	TRBV6-2/TRBV6-3	-	TGTGCCAGCAGTTACGCGGTCGGCTCCTATGGCTACACCTTC	CASSYAVGSYGYTF
TRBD1	TRBJ2-6	TRBV29-1	few	TGCAGCGTCGCACAGGGGGCGAGAGGGGCCAACGTCCTGACTTTC	CSVAQGARGANVLTF
-	TRBJ2-7	TRBV9	-	TGTGCCAGCAGCGTCCGGCTAGCGCCCCTTAGGGTCTACGAGCAGTACTTC	CASSVRLAPLRVYEQYF
-	TRBJ2-3	TRBV4-3	-	TGCGCCAGCAGCCAACCCCACACAGATACGCAGTATTTT	CASSQPHTDTQYF
-	TRBJ1-1	TRBV12-3/TRBV12-4	-	TGTGCCAGCAGGGCGGGACGAAACACTGAAGCTTTCTTT	CASRAGRNTEAFF
-	TRBJ2-7	TRBV6-5	-	TGTGCCAGCAGCACGGCCAGCAGGGGTGAGCAGTACTTC	CASSTASRGEQYF
-	TRBJ1-5	TRBV30	once	TGTGCCTGGAAGGAGGGCCCCTCATCCGCGCCCCAGCATTTT	CAWKEGPSSAPQHF
TRBD1	TRBJ2-1	TRBV10-3	-	TGTGCCATCAGGACCGGGACAGGGTCCTACAATGAGCAGTTCTTC	CAIRTGTGSYNEQFF
TRBD1	TRBJ2-3	TRBV29-1	-	TGCAGCGTTGTTATCCGGGACAGCCAGGGGGCCGATACGCAGTATTTT	CSVVIRDSQGADTQYF
TRBD1	TRBJ1-2	TRBV2	-	TGTGCCAGTCAGGGGGTTGGCTATGGCTACACCTTC	CASQGVGYGYTF
TRBD2	TRBJ2-3	TRBV30	-	TGTGCCTGGAGCCCGATTTTTCGGGAGGAGGACCCCCCCAAACAGTATTTT	CAWSPIFREEDPPKQYF
TRBD1	TRBJ1-1	TRBV30	-	TGTGCCTGGAGTGTGGGACAGGGCGCCCGGTGGGATCAAGCTTTCTTT	CAWSVGQGARWDQAFF
TRBD2	TRBJ2-1	TRBV6-7	-	TGTGCCAGCAGTTACTCGGGGACTAGCGGGAGGGCCGGGGTGTTCTTC	CASSYSGTSGRAGVFF
-	TRBJ2-7	TRBV7-2	-	TGTGCCAGCAGCGCCGGGACTGCCACCTACGAGCAGTACTTC	CASSAGTATYEQYF